This TCR beta chain emerged from a study of CD8+ T cells in alopecia areata (dated by TCRdb to the late 2010s). For context, the study as a whole: The treated patients took part in an open-label pilot trial in which moderate-to-severe alopecia areata was treated with oral tofacitinib at 5 to 10 mg twice daily. For the treated patients, the SALT score, which quantifies what percentage of scalp surface area is affected, served as the measure of disease severity. RNA was obtained with the PAXgene miRNA kit for fixed scalp, the miRNeasy kit for PBMCs, and the RNeasy kit for mouse skin. In humans, TCRbeta sequencing was performed on scalp tissue and on sorted CD4+ and CD8+ peripheral blood T cells from healthy controls and from patients with patchy or totalis/universalis alopecia areata. Patients on tofacitinib were biopsied at baseline and after 4 and 24 weeks of treatment, and several of the patients also had a later scalp biopsy. Tofacitinib was administered for 6 to 18 months, and 6 months of follow-up off drug were then conducted to assess delayed response and recurrence. Amplification of TCRbeta CDR3 regions was done by immunoSEQ multiplex PCR using 35 Vbeta forward primers and 13 Jbeta reverse primers. Scalp clonality was compared among normal scalp (n=4), patchy alopecia areata scalp (n=8), and alopecia totalis/universalis scalp (n=8). High-throughput TCRbeta sequencing was used to examine T cell clonal expansion in alopecia areata in both the C3H/HeJ mouse model and human patients. Results the study describes overall, beyond this receptor: Unlike mouse skin, which is dominated by gammadelta T cells, normal human skin has resident alphabeta T cells that are also sequenced, and this complicates analysis of the scalp TCR repertoire. Because the treated cohort was small and included a single nonresponder, larger studies are needed to assess links between baseline CD8+ expansion and response. Compared with mice, TCR sequences shared between patients were less clear, possibly partly because of HLA diversity across the patient population. Higher clonality and more expanded CD8+ clones were observed in lesional scalp than in normal scalp, particularly in alopecia totalis/universalis, a finding suggestive of antigenic drive. Many expanded lesional clones were found to persist in scalp and blood during tofacitinib treatment, and relapse after treatment cessation may be partly explained by this persistence. Tofacitinib significantly decreased scalp clonality and the number of expanded CD8+ clones among the top 100 scalp clones.

This specimen's time point label, interpreted: 20 to 30 weeks on oral tofacitinib. The treatment or condition label here, explained by the study, means: oral pan-JAK inhibitor, 5-10 mg twice daily. From alopecia areata patients, peripheral blood was collected along with lesional scalp punch biopsies. PBMCs were isolated by density centrifugation and stained for CD3, CD4 and CD8, and CD4+ and CD8+ T cells were sorted on a FACSAria. Library prep was done by the immunoSEQ multiplex PCR assay. For TCR sequencing, RNA was extracted from every sample and reverse transcribed into cDNA to serve as template. First-strand cDNA was synthesized with SuperScript III using a 2:1 mix of oligo-dT and random hexamers. Amplification bias was assessed with a synthetic immune receptor repertoire, and residual bias was removed computationally. For the original study's pipeline: After raw reads were preprocessed to remove errors, the CDR3 was defined following IMGT conventions as running from the conserved cysteine to phenylalanine. Clonality was computed as 1 minus the Shannon entropy, with the entropy normalized by log2 of the number of productive unique TCRs. CD4 or CD8 identity of scalp clones was inferred by cross-referencing scalp TCRbeta sequences with sorted blood CD4 and CD8 repertoires. Sourced from immuneACCESS, this table was stored by TCRdb with only in-frame sequences that have V and J called. A share of the clones is absent; for the studies checked, an unresolved V gene accounts for under half, and the remainder has no known explanation. The DNA was the basis for D and trimming; V, J and clone size are from that table. The sample table shows 60,000 to 90,000 clones, and roughly 70% are seen once. The ten largest clones add up to 20% to 25% of the sample.

On this clone: Its binding antigen is unknown. Per-nucleotide qualities are absent, and no much larger clonotype sits a single base away.

The CDR3 sequence holds 15 residues, the cysteine and phenylalanine included. Solely the CDR3 DNA is kept, with 45 bases framed from the first base. The germline V gene (reference sequence) gives CDR1 as SEHNR and CDR2 as FQNEAQ. V is cut by 4 bases and J by 0 bases, and the space between the germline ends is 12 bases. Sequenced material: CD8+ T cells sorted from blood, taken at week 24, from a patient treated with tofacitinib. The source of this sequence is a human donor with alopecia areata. The chain couples TRBV7-9 to TRBJ1-1, with the D gene not clear enough to name. The CDR3 amino acid sequence is: CASSSGRNMNTEAFF. In nucleotide form, the sequence is TGTGCCAGCAGCTCCGGACGGAACATGAACACTGAAGCTTTCTTT.